The 19 T cell receptor beta chains below come from one sample, sequenced in a study of CD8+ T cells in alopecia areata. RNA, once extracted, was reverse transcribed into cDNA for use as the sequencing template. The assay was immunoSEQ multiplex PCR, and TCRdb's table has in-frame clones only and misses some. The sample includes roughly 150,000 clones, roughly 50% of them seen just once. Sequencing used CD4+ T cells sorted from blood. The receptor set was obtained from a human donor in good health.

This clone has a handful of counts. The rearrangement uses TRBV29-1 and TRBJ1-2; D remains ambiguous. CDR1 is SQVTM, CDR2 ANQGSEA, per germline. V was trimmed by 0 bases and J by 4 bases, leaving 12 bases between them. This CDR3 spans 14 amino acids. The CDR3 sequence: CSVEDLVPPYGYTF. The CDR3, as DNA: TGCAGCGTTGAAGATCTCGTGCCCCCCTATGGCTACACCTTC.

This chain joins TRBV29-1 and TRBJ1-2; the D is unclear. The CDR3 extends over 14 amino acids. CDR1 and CDR2 (germline): SQVTM, ANQGSEA. V was trimmed by 5 bases and J by 1 base, leaving 14 bases between them. The CDR3 nucleotides are TGCAGCGTTCGCCCGGGGATGAATAACTATGGCTACACCTTC. Protein: CSVRPGMNNYGYTF.

V and J are TRBV5-6 and TRBJ2-3; D is undetermined. Germline assignment: CDR1 SGHDT and CDR2 YYEEEE. CDR3 length equals 11 residues. The germline V and J ends were trimmed by 6 bases and 9 bases, with 11 bases remaining between them. CDR3 in amino acids: CASTDMNTQYF. Here the CDR3 DNA reads TGTGCCAGCACCGACATGAACACGCAGTATTTT.

In this sample, this clone turned up a few times. The chain carries TRBV10-3 and TRBJ2-7; D is undetermined. V was trimmed by 2 bases and J by 10 bases, leaving 9 bases between them. Germline V lookup: CDR1 ENHRY, CDR2 SYGVKD. There are 11 residues in the CDR3. The CDR3 reads CAISEMGPQYF. CDR3 nucleotides: TGTGCCATCAGTGAGATGGGCCCCCAGTACTTC.

This clone was observed a few times. Mismatch with germline at one junction end may stem from a read error. The chain carries TRBV20-1 and TRBJ2-5, with D unclear. CDR1 and CDR2 from the germline V gene are DFQATT and SNEGSKA (reference sequence). CDR3 length: 9 amino acids. In nucleotides, the CDR3 is TGTAAGCCCGGGGAGACCCAGTACTTC. The encoded protein is CKPGETQYF.

This clone was seen only a few times. The J gene is TRBJ2-2, the V gene TRBV15; no reliable D call. Germline assignment: CDR1 LNHNV and CDR2 YYDKDF (reference sequence). The CDR3 spans 14 residues. V lost 5 bases and J 1 base, leaving 8 bases between the germline ends. The CDR3 DNA follows: TGTGCCACCAGCCGTGGCGGGAACACCGGGGAGCTGTTTTTT. It translates to CATSRGGNTGELFF.

The chain couples TRBV6-5 to TRBJ1-5; D gene ambiguous. There are 15 residues in the CDR3. Germline values: CDR1 MNHEY, CDR2 SVGAGI. The ends were cut back, 0 bases at V and 2 bases at J, with 8 bases in the middle. The CDR3 reads CASSYSVRGNQPQHF. The CDR3 DNA reads as TGTGCCAGCAGTTACTCGGTACGAGGCAATCAGCCCCAGCATTTT.

The chain uses TRBV4-1 and TRBJ2-7; tentative D call: TRBD1 (6 bases). Trimming removed 0 bases from V and 1 base from J, with 10 bases in between. CDR3 length: 15 amino acids. Germline V gene sequence: CDR1 MGHRA, CDR2 YSYEKL. The CDR3 spells CASSQEAQGSYEQYF. As DNA, the CDR3 is TGCGCCAGCAGCCAAGAGGCACAGGGATCCTACGAGCAGTACTTC.

The V and J genes are TRBV7-9 and TRBJ2-3; a possible D gene is TRBD2 (6 bases). CDR1 is SEHNR, CDR2 FQNEAQ, per germline (reference sequence). The CDR3 spans 15 residues. The V gene lost 5 bases and the J gene lost 0 bases, with 12 bases spanning the gap. DNA of the CDR3: TGTGCCAGCAGCCCCGGGGGAACCAGCACAGATACGCAGTATTTT. Translated: CASSPGGTSTDTQYF.

This chain links TRBV30 with TRBJ1-4; a weak D match, TRBD1 (6 bases). CDR1 and CDR2 (germline): GTSNPN, SVGIG (reference sequence). This CDR3 contains 12 residues. V lost 5 bases to trimming and J lost 8 bases, with 12 bases between them. As DNA, the CDR3 is TGTGCCTGGTCGGGACATCGGGAAAAACTGTTTTTT. Protein product: CAWSGHREKLFF.

The chain couples TRBV19 to TRBJ2-4, with 8 bases fitting TRBD1. Germline CDR1 reads LNHDA; CDR2 reads SQIVND (reference sequence). This CDR3 comprises 17 residues. With 6 bases clipped from V and 0 bases from J, the junction kept 10 bases outside the gene matches. Here the CDR3 reads CASSPVGQGAAKNIQYF. The CDR3 nucleotides read TGTGCCAGTAGCCCTGTTGGGCAGGGGGCAGCCAAAAACATTCAGTACTTC.

This chain joins TRBV7-2 and TRBJ2-5; unclear D gene. Germline assignment: CDR1 SGHTA and CDR2 FQGNSA. The CDR3 contains 13 residues. Trimming removed 5 bases from V and 5 bases from J, with 12 bases in between. The CDR3 DNA sequence: TGTGCCAGCAGCGACTCCGCCGGGGAGACCCAGTACTTC. Translation: CASSDSAGETQYF. The whole variable domain, filled in from reference TRBV7-2 and TRBJ2-5, reads GAGVSQSPSNKVTEKGKDVELRCDPISGHTALYWYRQSLGQGLEFLIYFQGNSAPDKSGLPSDRFSAERTGGSVSTLTIQRTQQEDSAVYLCASSDSAGETQYFGPGTRLLVL.

V is TRBV30 and J is TRBJ2-2, with 7 bases fitting TRBD1. V dropped 0 bases and J dropped 6; count of bases not matched to a gene: 4. CDR3 size: 14 residues. Germline assignment: CDR1 GTSNPN and CDR2 SVGIG (reference sequence). This chain's CDR3 is CAWSVLQGSGELFF. CDR3 sequence (DNA): TGTGCCTGGAGTGTACTACAGGGGTCCGGGGAGCTGTTTTTT. The whole variable domain, remainder taken from reference TRBV30 and TRBJ2-2, is SQTIHQWPATLVQPVGSPLSLECTVEGTSNPNLYWYRQAAGRGLQLLFYSVGIGQISSEVPQNLSASRPQDRQFILSSKKLLLSDSGFYLCAWSVLQGSGELFFGEGSRLTVL.

This chain connects TRBV9 to TRBJ2-1, with D possibly matching TRBD2 (6 bases). Between the trimmed V and J ends, which lost 2 bases and 9 bases, there was a span of 18 bases. CDR1 SGDLS and CDR2 YYNGEE come from the germline V gene. The CDR3 sequence is 15 residues long. The CDR3 DNA follows: TGTGCCAGCAGCGTTAGCGGCCGTTTCTTAGGTGAGCAGTTCTTC. Translated, it gives CASSVSGRFLGEQFF.

This clone appeared a few times. This chain links TRBV28 with TRBJ1-2, with no clear D. V was clipped by 5 bases and J by 4 bases, with 26 bases between them. The length of the CDR3 is 18 residues. Germline CDR1 and CDR2: MDHEN and SYDVKM. CDR3 bases: TGTGCCAGCAGTACACTACACGGCGCAAAGGGAGGTGCCTATGGCTACACCTTC. Amino acid sequence: CASSTLHGAKGGAYGYTF.

Here the CDR3 DNA reads TGTGCCAGCAGCAACGGTATGGGAGAGACCCAGTACTTC. Translation gives CASSNGMGETQYF. The chain recombines TRBV6-5 with TRBJ2-5, with D unresolved. Germline V CDR1 and CDR2: MNHEY, SVGAGI. CDR3 size: 13 residues. Trimming cost V 6 bases and J 4 bases, with 12 bases left between them.

The chain links TRBV5-1 to TRBJ2-7; D is unclear. The CDR3 is 14 amino acids. V lost 0 bases and J lost 4, with 11 bases in between. The germline V gene has CDR1 SGHRS and CDR2 YFSETQ. CDR3 amino acids: CASSLVADGYEQYF. The CDR3 DNA sequence: TGCGCCAGCAGCTTGGTGGCTGACGGGTACGAGCAGTACTTC.

For this clone: It is likely a read error, because the conserved phenylalanine at the end of the CDR3 is missing. V is TRBV7-9 and J is TRBJ2-3; the D is unclear. The J call may be wrong; the DNA end is better matched by TRBJ1-6. The germline gives CDR1 SEHNR, CDR2 FQNEAQ (reference sequence). The CDR3 consists of 8 residues. CDR3 amino acids: CASSLLHL. For the CDR3, the DNA is TGTGCCAGCAGCTTGCTCCACCTT.

The chain links TRBV5-1 to TRBJ2-3; no clear D gene. The CDR3 extends over 15 amino acids. V lost 0 bases, J lost 4 bases, and 12 bases lay in between. Germline loops: CDR1 SGHRS, CDR2 YFSETQ. This CDR3 is CASSLGLKASDTQYF. The DNA of the CDR3 is TGCGCCAGCAGCTTGGGACTGAAAGCCTCAGATACGCAGTATTTT.